One sample yielded the 6 T cell receptor beta chains listed below, sequenced in a study of blood T cell repertoires in COVID-19. Some clones are missing from TCRdb's copy, which holds only in-frame ones; the method was immunoSEQ multiplex PCR. The sample includes 65,000 to 75,000 clones, approximately 80% of them seen just once. Sequencing input: peripheral blood. The receptor set was obtained from an elderly man with acute or convalescent COVID-19.

This clone was seen once. The chain has TRBV19 and TRBJ1-5, with 12 bases identical to TRBD1. The CDR3 is 15 amino acids. V gave up 5 bases and J gave up 7 bases; unmatched junction bases: 6. From germline, CDR1 is LNHDA and CDR2 SQIVND (reference sequence). The CDR3 protein is CASSLGTGGWQPQHF. The CDR3, as DNA: TGTGCCAGTAGTTTGGGGACAGGGGGCTGGCAGCCCCAGCATTTT.

The chain joins TRBV30 to TRBJ1-2; TRBD1 matches 7 bases. Germline trimming cut 3 bases from V and 1 base from J; bases unmatched to any gene: 5. The CDR3 length is 14 residues. Germline V lookup: CDR1 GTSNPN, CDR2 SVGIG (reference sequence). DNA of the CDR3: TGTGCCTGGAGCCTTGACAGGGATAACTATGGCTACACCTTC. It translates to CAWSLDRDNYGYTF.

This CDR3 is CASSQRGGVAPSSYNEQFF. In DNA form, the CDR3 reads TGTGCCAGCAGCCAGCGGGGGGGTGTAGCGCCGAGCTCCTACAATGAGCAGTTCTTC. This chain uses TRBV6-2 or TRBV6-3 with TRBJ2-1, with 10 nucleotides matching TRBD2. Germline loops: CDR1 MNHEY, CDR2 SVGEGT. Trimming removed 6 bases from V and 0 bases from J; junction bases left unmatched: 14. The CDR3 extends over 19 amino acids.

V gene TRBV5-1 combines with J gene TRBJ1-4; the match to TRBD1 covers 9 bases. Looked up from germline, CDR1 is SGHRS and CDR2 is YFSETQ. After removal of 4 bases from V and 8 bases from J, the junction contained 12 bases not matched to a gene. This CDR3 contains 16 residues. CDR3 coding DNA: TGCGCCAGCAGCCAATTGGCCGGGACAGGGAACGAAAAACTGTTTTTT. It specifies CASSQLAGTGNEKLFF. The variable domain in full, completed from reference TRBV5-1 and TRBJ1-4, reads KAGVTQTPRYLIKTRGQQVTLSCSPISGHRSVSWYQQTPGQGLQFLFEYFSETQRNKGNFPGRFSGRQFSNSRSEMNVSTLELGDSALYLCASSQLAGTGNEKLFFGSGTQLSVL.

V is TRBV19 and J is TRBJ2-4; D perhaps matches TRBD1 (6 bases). The V and J ends lost 7 bases and 3 bases respectively, with 16 bases between them. CDR3 length: 15 residues. Germline CDR1 and CDR2: LNHDA and SQIVND (reference sequence). The CDR3 reads CASTQQGWDKNIQYF. The CDR3 DNA reads as TGTGCCAGTACCCAACAGGGATGGGACAAAAACATTCAGTACTTC.

CDR3: CASSWGGGRGDIQYF. CDR3 DNA: TGCGCCAGCAGCTGGGGAGGGGGGCGCGGAGACATTCAGTACTTC. This chain joins TRBV5-1 and TRBJ2-4; possibly TRBD2 for D (7 bases). Germline values: CDR1 SGHRS, CDR2 YFSETQ. Trimming stripped 3 bases from V and 8 bases from J, with 18 bases between. The length of the CDR3 is 15 residues.